This section outlines one T cell receptor beta chain sequence together with its context. Generated by immunoSEQ multiplex PCR, the TCRdb table keeps only in-frame clones and is missing some. The data contain some 28,000 clones, about 89% of them seen just once; the ten biggest clones take up 3% to 3.5%. This entry is derived from a study of T cell changes during pregnancy in multiple sclerosis. With 1 base removed from V and 5 bases from J, the gap between germline ends came to 11 bases. Germline CDR1 reads SGHAT; CDR2 reads FQNNGV. The CDR3 contains 14 residues. The source is a female donor in good health, enrolled as a control in a pregnancy study. The rearrangement links TRBV11-2 to TRBJ2-5, with a weak D call TRBD2 (7 bases). Sequenced here: CD4+ T cells from peripheral blood mononuclear cells, sampled in the first trimester of pregnancy. The CDR3 spells CASSLAGGVETQYF. CDR3 DNA: TGTGCCAGCAGCTTAGCGGGGGGCGTTGAGACCCAGTACTTC.